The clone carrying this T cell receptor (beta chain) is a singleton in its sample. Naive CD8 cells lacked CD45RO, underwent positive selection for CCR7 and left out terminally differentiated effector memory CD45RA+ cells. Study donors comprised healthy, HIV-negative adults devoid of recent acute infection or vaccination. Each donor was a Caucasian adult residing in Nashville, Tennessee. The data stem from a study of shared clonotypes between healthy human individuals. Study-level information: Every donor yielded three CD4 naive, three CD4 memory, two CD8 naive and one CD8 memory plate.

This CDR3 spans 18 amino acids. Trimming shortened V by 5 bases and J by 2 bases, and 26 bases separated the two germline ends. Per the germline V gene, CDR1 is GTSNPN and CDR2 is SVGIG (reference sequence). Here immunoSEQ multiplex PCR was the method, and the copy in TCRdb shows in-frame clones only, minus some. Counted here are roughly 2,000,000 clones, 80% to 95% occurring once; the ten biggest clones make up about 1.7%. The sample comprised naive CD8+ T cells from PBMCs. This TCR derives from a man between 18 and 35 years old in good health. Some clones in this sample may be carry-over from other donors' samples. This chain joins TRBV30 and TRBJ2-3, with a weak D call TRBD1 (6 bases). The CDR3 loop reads CAWSSMALGQGNTDTQYF. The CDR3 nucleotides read TGTGCCTGGTCCTCTATGGCCCTTGGGCAGGGGAACACAGATACGCAGTATTTT.